This TCR beta chain was identified during a study of Ad26.COV2.S vaccination and SARS-CoV-2 variants. Across the study: A COV1001 Ad26.COV2.S trial-arm participant provided the sample. Overall study findings and caveats: The placebo group had lower spike-specific TCR breadth than the vaccine recipients did.

Germline V gene lookup returns CDR1 SNHLY and CDR2 FYNNEI. V was shortened by 4 bases and J by 5 bases, with 12 bases between the two germline ends. CDR3 length equals 14 residues. Treatment described: over 15 received Ad26.COV2.S at low or high dose, single or two shots; a few received placebo; per-sample allocation not given. Sampling was performed 63 days after the first vaccine or placebo injection. Assay: immunoSEQ multiplex PCR; the TCRdb copy retains only in-frame clones and omits some. The repertoire holds about 280,000 clones, with around 87% as singletons. A single count supports this clone. What it recognizes is unknown.

The clonotype comes from a person aged 18-65 years who received the Ad26.COV2.S COVID-19 vaccine or a placebo. This sample comprised peripheral blood, obtained in a trial of Ad26.COV2.S vaccine versus placebo. V is TRBV2 and J is TRBJ1-5; D unclear. In DNA form, the CDR3 reads TGTGCCAGCAGTGTCCCGGGGAAGTATCAGCCCCAGCATTTT. It encodes CASSVPGKYQPQHF.